Listed here are 31 T cell receptor beta chains from one sample, sequenced in a study of blood T cell repertoires in COVID-19. TCRdb's table, derived via immunoSEQ multiplex PCR, lists solely in-frame clones and lacks some. The sample shows some 270,000 clones, approximately 85% of them seen only once. The source material was PBMCs or T cells enriched from blood (not recorded which). The receptors originated from a woman aged 45-59 years with acute COVID-19.

Comment on this clone: Different DNA sequences within this sample yield the same CDR3. The chain couples TRBV5-1 to TRBJ2-1; TRBD2 is a possible D gene (5 bases). CDR1 and CDR2 from the germline V gene are SGHRS and YFSETQ. The V and J ends lost 0 bases and 8 bases respectively, with 12 bases between them. The CDR3 loop spans 14 amino acids. CDR3 coding DNA: TGCGCCAGCAGCTTGGTACTAGGAGGCTATGAGCAGTTCTTC. This sequence encodes CASSLVLGGYEQFF.

This clone is a singleton in its sample. The same CDR3 can be traced to other DNA sequences in this sample. The chain combines TRBV6-5 with TRBJ2-5; D not certain. Trimming pared 0 bases from V and 4 bases from J, leaving 3 bases between. Germline V lookup: CDR1 MNHEY, CDR2 SVGAGI. The CDR3 loop spans 12 amino acids. In DNA, the CDR3 is TGTGCCAGCAGTTACTCGAGAGAGACCCAGTACTTC. Translating gives CASSYSRETQYF.

The chain combines TRBV19 with TRBJ1-5; 8 nucleotides match TRBD1. CDR3 length equals 15 residues. Unmatched junction bases numbered 12, after V lost 7 bases and J lost 7 bases. Germline assignment: CDR1 LNHDA and CDR2 SQIVND (reference sequence). The CDR3 spells CASKLSGQAHQPQHF. CDR3 in DNA: TGTGCCAGTAAATTATCGGGACAGGCGCACCAGCCCCAGCATTTT.

This clone was picked up many times. CDR3 nucleotide sequence: TGTGCCAGCAGCATTGGACAGGATTTAACCTACGAGCAGTACTTC. This gives the protein CASSIGQDLTYEQYF. This chain joins TRBV7-8 and TRBJ2-7; 7 nucleotides agree with TRBD1. The germline CDR1 and CDR2 sequences are SGHVS and FQNEAQ. V lost 5 bases to trimming and J lost 2 bases; unmatched junction nucleotides: 9. The CDR3 loop spans 15 amino acids.

This chain uses TRBV10-2 with TRBJ1-5; D is perhaps TRBD1 (5 bases). Germline lookup yields CDR1 WSHSY and CDR2 SAAADI. The V end was cut by 6 bases, the J end by 7 bases, with 16 bases between. The CDR3 totals 14 residues. In DNA, the CDR3 is TGCGCCAGCAGCGCCTCCCTAGGGGAACAGCCCCAGCATTTT. Protein sequence: CASSASLGEQPQHF.

The chain links TRBV5-4 to TRBJ1-6; perhaps TRBD1 as D (5 bases). Looked up from germline, CDR1 is SGHNT and CDR2 is YYREEE (reference sequence). CDR3 size: 14 residues. Trimming pared 0 bases from V and 8 bases from J, leaving 9 bases between. CDR3 DNA sequence: TGTGCCAGCAGCTTGGGGTCGGGGGATTCACCCCTCCACTTT. Amino acid sequence: CASSLGSGDSPLHF. Based on the CDR3 plus reference TRBV5-4 and TRBJ1-6, the full variable domain is ETGVTQSPTHLIKTRGQQVTLRCSSQSGHNTVSWYQQALGQGPQFIFQYYREEENGRGNFPPRFSGLQFPNYSSELNVNALELDDSALYLCASSLGSGDSPLHFGNGTRLTVT.

The V call is TRBV18, the J call TRBJ1-4; D might be TRBD1 (6 bases). Germline values: CDR1 KGHSH, CDR2 LQKENI. The V and J ends lost 2 bases and 5 bases respectively, with 9 bases between them. The CDR3 is made up of 14 amino acids. This CDR3 is CASSPGGVNEKLFF. CDR3 bases: TGTGCCAGCTCACCAGGGGGCGTAAATGAAAAACTGTTTTTT.

The J gene is TRBJ2-3, the V gene TRBV5-1, with TRBD1 as a possible D gene (5 bases). The germline V and J ends were trimmed by 4 bases and 4 bases, with 13 bases remaining between them. The germline V gene encodes CDR1 SGHRS and CDR2 YFSETQ. This CDR3 is built from 14 residues. The CDR3 region is CASSILQGPDTQYF. DNA of the CDR3: TGCGCCAGCAGCATTCTCCAGGGCCCAGATACGCAGTATTTT.

V usage is TRBV7-6 and J usage is TRBJ2-7; 9 bases align to TRBD1. The germline CDR1 and CDR2 sequences are SGHVS and FNYEAQ. V shed 5 bases, J shed 0 bases, and the junction held 5 bases outside the gene matches. This CDR3 comprises 15 residues. DNA of the CDR3: TGTGCCAGCAGCCGGGACAGGGCTCCCTCCTACGAGCAGTACTTC. This gives the protein CASSRDRAPSYEQYF.

This chain uses TRBV15 with TRBJ1-2; D may be TRBD1 (5 bases). Per the germline V gene, CDR1 is LNHNV and CDR2 is YYDKDF (reference sequence). Trimming took off 3 bases at V and 3 bases at J, with 14 bases between the two ends. This CDR3 has 15 residues. CDR3 nucleotide sequence: TGTGCCACCAGCAGGGCCCTAGGGGCGGACTATGGCTACACCTTC. Translation: CATSRALGADYGYTF. Variable domain in full (rest from reference TRBV15 and TRBJ1-2): DAMVIQNPRYQVTQFGKPVTLSCSQTLNHNVMYWYQQKSSQAPKLLFHYYDKDFNNEADTPDNFQSRRPNTSFCFLDIRSPGLGDTAMYLCATSRALGADYGYTFGSGTRLTVV.

The chain employs TRBV5-4 and TRBJ2-1, with 7 bases lining up with TRBD1. The V and J ends lost 10 bases and 3 bases, in that order; junction bases with no gene match: 13. Germline CDR1 reads SGHNT; CDR2 reads YYREEE (reference sequence). CDR3 length equals 15 residues. In DNA form, the CDR3 reads TGTGCCGGCTCCATTGGGGGACAGAACTACAATGAGCAGTTCTTC. It codes for CAGSIGGQNYNEQFF.

The chain uses TRBV20-1 and TRBJ1-6; TRBD1 matches 7 bases. The V gene's germline CDR1 is DFQATT and CDR2 SNEGSKA (reference sequence). CDR3 size: 13 residues. Trimming took 3 bases from V and 14 from J; bases not matched to a gene: 10. DNA of the CDR3: TGCAGTGCTAGTGGAGGGGGCGCTTTGGCCCTCCACTTT. It translates to CSASGGGALALHF.

V gene TRBV6-5 combines with J gene TRBJ2-7, with a weak D call TRBD2 (6 bases). The CDR3 loop spans 14 amino acids. Trimming pared 5 bases from V and 0 bases from J, leaving 11 bases between. Per the germline V gene, CDR1 is MNHEY and CDR2 is SVGAGI. The CDR3 DNA follows: TGTGCCAGCAGTAGGGGACTGAGCTCCTACGAGCAGTACTTC. It encodes CASSRGLSSYEQYF.

This clone was counted once. Germline is not matched at one junction end, which may reflect a read error. The chain uses TRBV10-3 and TRBJ1-3; no clear D. This CDR3 has 15 amino acids. Per germline, CDR1 ENHRY and CDR2 SYGVKD. The CDR3 spells CAIRRDVDSGNTIYF. The CDR3 coding sequence is TGTGCCATCCGGAGGGATGTAGACTCTGGTAACACCATATATTTT.

The V gene is TRBV10-3, the J gene TRBJ2-5; 9 bases map to TRBD1. Germline lookup yields CDR1 ENHRY and CDR2 SYGVKD. Germline trimming cut 3 bases from V and 5 bases from J; bases unmatched to any gene: 13. The CDR3 runs 17 residues. This chain's CDR3 is CAISDHGRQGGRETQYF. In DNA form, the CDR3 reads TGTGCCATCAGTGACCATGGCAGACAGGGGGGGAGGGAGACCCAGTACTTC.

This sequence joins TRBV7-9 and TRBJ2-1; no firm D call. Germline CDR1 SEHNR, CDR2 FQNEAQ (reference sequence). V was clipped by 6 bases and J by 4 bases, with 16 bases between them. The CDR3 has 15 residues. Written as DNA, the CDR3 is TGTGCCAGCAGTCCTGCCGGGTCCGCGTACAATGAGCAGTTCTTC. Translation gives CASSPAGSAYNEQFF.

The CDR3 region is CASKPGTGTVSSYNEQFF. CDR3 bases: TGCGCCAGCAAGCCCGGGACAGGGACCGTTAGCTCCTACAATGAGCAGTTCTTC. The V call is TRBV5-1, the J call TRBJ2-1; 9 nucleotides align to TRBD1. The CDR3 covers 18 residues. Trimming removed 6 bases from V and 0 bases from J; junction bases left unmatched: 13. Germline values: CDR1 SGHRS, CDR2 YFSETQ. The full variable domain, completed using reference TRBV5-1 and TRBJ2-1, is KAGVTQTPRYLIKTRGQQVTLSCSPISGHRSVSWYQQTPGQGLQFLFEYFSETQRNKGNFPGRFSGRQFSNSRSEMNVSTLELGDSALYLCASKPGTGTVSSYNEQFFGPGTRLTVL.

CDR3 region: CAWTWGGRAEAFF. The CDR3 DNA is TGTGCCTGGACTTGGGGGGGACGGGCTGAAGCTTTCTTT. The chain joins TRBV30 to TRBJ1-1; perhaps TRBD1 as D (5 bases). Germline V gives CDR1 GTSNPN, CDR2 SVGIG (reference sequence). The V and J ends lost 4 bases and 6 bases respectively, with 15 bases between them. CDR3 length: 13 amino acids.

The V and J genes are TRBV7-2 and TRBJ1-2; D gene uncertain. This CDR3 has 14 residues. Germline V CDR1 and CDR2: SGHTA, FQGNSA. V lost 6 bases, J lost 8 bases, and 19 bases lay in between. In DNA, the CDR3 is TGTGCCAGCAGGCGTCAAGAGGGTTTATTAGGCTACACCTTC. This sequence encodes CASRRQEGLLGYTF.

The chain combines TRBV24-1 with TRBJ2-3; tentative D call: TRBD1 (6 bases). CDR1 and CDR2 from the germline V gene are KGHDR and SFDVKD. The CDR3 spans 15 residues. Trimming cost V 4 bases and J 0 bases, with 10 bases left between them. As DNA, the CDR3 is TGTGCCACCAGTGAGGCAGGGGTTAGCACAGATACGCAGTATTTT. Protein sequence: CATSEAGVSTDTQYF.

The V gene is TRBV12-3 or TRBV12-4, the J gene TRBJ1-2; 7 nucleotides agree with TRBD1. This CDR3 has 13 residues. The ends lost 5 bases at V and 4 bases at J; junction bases unmatched: 4. The CDR3 protein is CASSTDRVYGYTF. CDR3 sequence (DNA): TGTGCCAGCAGTACCGACAGGGTCTATGGCTACACCTTC.

The V gene is TRBV27, the J gene TRBJ1-1, with D perhaps matching TRBD1 (5 bases). Germline V gene lookup returns CDR1 MNHEY and CDR2 SMNVEV (reference sequence). There are 12 residues in the CDR3. V lost 3 bases to trimming and J lost 11 bases, with 13 bases between them. DNA for the CDR3: TGTGCCAGCAGTTTTTTAGGGGCACGGGCTTTCTTT. As protein: CASSFLGARAFF.

V is TRBV7-2 and J is TRBJ2-1; the match to TRBD1 covers 8 bases. CDR3 length: 18 amino acids. The V gene's germline CDR1 is SGHTA and CDR2 FQGNSA. V lost 4 bases and J lost 0; bases outside the gene matches: 11. The CDR3 loop reads CASSSLRRTGSSYNEQFF. In nucleotides, the CDR3 is TGTGCCAGCAGCTCCCTACGTCGGACAGGGAGCTCCTACAATGAGCAGTTCTTC.

The J gene is TRBJ1-1, the V gene TRBV7-6; 9 bases are a match to TRBD1. The V gene end was trimmed by 3 bases and the J gene end by 1 base; junction bases not matched to a gene: 3. The CDR3 consists of 15 residues. The germline V gene has CDR1 SGHVS and CDR2 FNYEAQ. The CDR3 DNA sequence: TGTGCCAGCAGCTTGGAGGGACAGGGGAACACTGAAGCTTTCTTT. The encoded protein is CASSLEGQGNTEAFF.

The V call is TRBV19, the J call TRBJ1-5; the D is unclear. The CDR3 loop spans 15 amino acids. Trimming took off 5 bases at V and 5 bases at J, with 16 bases between the two ends. Germline CDR1 reads LNHDA; CDR2 reads SQIVND (reference sequence). CDR3 residues: CASSLMIGRDQPQHF. CDR3 coding DNA: TGTGCCAGTAGTCTCATGATAGGGAGGGATCAGCCCCAGCATTTT.

This sequence joins TRBV14 and TRBJ1-2; weak D call: TRBD1 (6 bases). The V gene's germline CDR1 is SGHDN and CDR2 FVKESK. V lost 1 base and J 5 bases, leaving 11 bases between the germline ends. The CDR3 runs 14 residues. CDR3 residues: CASSQAGVMYGYTF. The CDR3, as DNA: TGTGCCAGCAGCCAAGCAGGGGTAATGTATGGCTACACCTTC.

The chain uses TRBV3-1 (or the pseudogene TRBV3-2) and TRBJ1-4; D might be TRBD1 (6 bases). Between the trimmed V and J ends, which lost 5 bases and 7 bases, there was a span of 14 bases. The germline gives CDR1 LGHDT, CDR2 YNNKEL (reference sequence). The CDR3 has 14 amino acids. CDR3 in amino acids: CASSTDSVSEKLFF. CDR3 sequence (DNA): TGTGCCAGCAGCACGGACAGTGTCTCTGAAAAACTGTTTTTT.

The count of this clone is one. The V call is TRBV19, the J call TRBJ2-3, with 10 bases that match TRBD1. The CDR3 is made up of 15 amino acids. Germline lookup yields CDR1 LNHDA and CDR2 SQIVND (reference sequence). With V trimmed by 3 bases and J by 3 bases, 3 bases remained unmatched. CDR3 protein: CASSIRQGATDTQYF. In DNA form, the CDR3 reads TGTGCCAGTAGTATTAGACAGGGGGCAACAGATACGCAGTATTTT.

The chain joins TRBV27 to TRBJ2-5; 9 bases match TRBD1. Per the germline V gene, CDR1 is MNHEY and CDR2 is SMNVEV (reference sequence). With 5 bases clipped from V and 4 bases from J, the junction kept 5 bases outside the gene matches. This CDR3 spans 14 amino acids. The CDR3 nucleotides read TGTGCCAGCAGTCGTGACAGGGGGTCAGAGACCCAGTACTTC. Encoded protein: CASSRDRGSETQYF.

This clone was recorded only once. The CDR3 nucleotides are TGTGCCAGTAGTGCCGCCGGGACAGGGATTGGAGCTTTCTTT. Encoded protein: CASSAAGTGIGAFF. The rearrangement joins TRBV19 to TRBJ1-1; 9 nucleotides line up with TRBD1. Germline trimming cut 5 bases from V and 10 bases from J; bases unmatched to any gene: 11. The CDR3 covers 14 residues. Per the germline V gene, CDR1 is LNHDA and CDR2 is SQIVND (reference sequence). Together with reference TRBV19 and TRBJ1-1, the CDR3 gives the full variable domain: DGGITQSPKYLFRKEGQNVTLSCEQNLNHDAMYWYRQDPGQGLRLIYYSQIVNDFQKGDIAEGYSVSREKKESFPLTVTSAQKNPTAFYLCASSAAGTGIGAFFGQGTRLTVV.

This clone was seen only once. V and J are TRBV4-2 and TRBJ2-5; 14 bases line up with TRBD2. The CDR3 is 17 amino acids. Germline V CDR1 and CDR2: LGHNA, YNFKEQ. J was trimmed by 5 bases and V by 1 base; bases with no gene match: 6. The CDR3 coding sequence is TGTGCCAGCAGCCAAGTGACTAGCGGGGGGGGTGACGAGACCCAGTACTTC. Translated: CASSQVTSGGGDETQYF.